A single sample gave rise to the 31 T cell receptor beta chains below, sequenced in a study of T cell responses to AZD1222 COVID-19 vaccine. The repertoire was sequenced with immunoSEQ multiplex PCR; TCRdb's copy has only in-frame clones and lacks some. The data contain more than 140,000 clones, under 95% of them seen just once; the ten biggest clones take up approximately 5.3%. Source: peripheral blood, taken on day 0 of AZD1222 vaccination. These receptors came from an adult in good health.

The chain links TRBV10-3 to TRBJ2-7; no definite D call. The germline CDR1 and CDR2 sequences are ENHRY and SYGVKD. The V end lost 4 bases, the J end lost 3 bases, and 16 bases lay between the germline ends. The CDR3 totals 15 residues. Here the CDR3 DNA reads TGTGCCATCAGTGGGTCTCCCTCGGCCATCTACGAGCAGTACTTC. It translates to CAISGSPSAIYEQYF.

This chain connects TRBV4-2 to TRBJ2-3, with 9 bases aligning to TRBD2. The CDR3 has 18 residues. CDR1 LGHNA and CDR2 YNFKEQ come from the germline V gene. The V segment lost 2 bases and the J segment 2 bases; nucleotides outside the gene matches: 11. The DNA of the CDR3 is TGTGCCAGCAGCCAACAGTTCCTGACTAGCGGTTACACAGATACGCAGTATTTT. It yields the protein CASSQQFLTSGYTDTQYF.

The rearrangement links TRBV29-1 to TRBJ2-3; D may correspond to TRBD1 or TRBD2 (5 bases each). Germline loops: CDR1 SQVTM, CDR2 ANQGSEA. V shed 3 bases and J shed 4 bases, with 17 bases lying between them. This CDR3 is built from 15 residues. CDR3 protein: CSVDTWVRGPDTQYF. CDR3 nucleotide sequence: TGCAGCGTTGATACCTGGGTGAGGGGCCCAGATACGCAGTATTTT.

This sequence joins TRBV7-3 and TRBJ2-1; 8 bases map to TRBD2. The CDR3 is 15 amino acids. Looked up from germline, CDR1 is SGHTA and CDR2 is FQGTGA. Trimming at V came to 0 bases and at J to 4 bases, leaving 2 bases not matched to a gene. This chain's CDR3 is CASSLTPSGYNEQFF. The CDR3 coding sequence is TGTGCCAGCAGCTTAACGCCTAGCGGGTACAATGAGCAGTTCTTC.

This clone has only one observation. CDR3 residues: CASTRWPPYGYTF. For the CDR3, the DNA is TGTGCCAGCACTAGATGGCCACCCTATGGCTACACCTTC. This rearrangement joins TRBV12-3 or TRBV12-4 to TRBJ1-2; D not certain. The CDR3 contains 13 residues. The V end was cut by 7 bases, the J end by 4 bases, with 13 bases between.

V and J are TRBV18 and TRBJ2-1, with 9 nucleotides matching TRBD2. The CDR3 runs to 14 residues. V trimming: 3 bases; J trimming: 5 bases; junction bases outside the gene matches: 2. CDR1 and CDR2 from the germline V gene are KGHSH and LQKENI. The CDR3 reads CASSPLAGNNEQFF. The CDR3 DNA sequence: TGTGCCAGCTCACCCCTAGCGGGAAACAATGAGCAGTTCTTC.

Only one count was recorded for this clone. The chain uses TRBV4-1 and TRBJ2-3; D call uncertain. With 2 bases removed from V and 5 bases from J, the gap between germline ends came to 11 bases. This CDR3 has 14 residues. CDR1 and CDR2 (germline): MGHRA, YSYEKL. The CDR3 nucleotides read TGCGCCAGCAGCCAAACCCCCCACAAAGATACGCAGTATTTT. Translating it yields CASSQTPHKDTQYF.

This rearrangement joins TRBV9 to TRBJ1-2; TRBD1 might be the D (6 bases). CDR1 is SGDLS and CDR2 is YYNGEE in the germline V gene. This CDR3 spans 12 amino acids. The V and J ends lost 5 bases and 6 bases respectively, with 11 bases between them. Here the CDR3 DNA reads TGTGCCAGCAGTAGGGGGGGTGATGGCTACACCTTC. Its translation: CASSRGGDGYTF.

The chain carries TRBV27 and TRBJ2-1, with 12 bases identical to TRBD2. Per germline, CDR1 MNHEY and CDR2 SMNVEV (reference sequence). V gave up 4 bases and J gave up 7 bases; unmatched junction bases: 8. The CDR3 runs 16 residues. CDR3 amino acids: CASSSRLAGDINEQFF. The CDR3 DNA sequence: TGTGCCAGCAGTTCCCGACTAGCGGGAGATATAAATGAGCAGTTCTTC.

The chain links TRBV19 to TRBJ2-7, with D tentatively TRBD1 or TRBD2 (5 bases each). V lost 3 bases to trimming and J lost 2 bases, with 17 bases between them. The CDR3 has 16 residues. The germline V gene has CDR1 LNHDA and CDR2 SQIVND (reference sequence). Here the CDR3 DNA reads TGTGCCAGTAGTATGGGGCGCGGATCGGGGACCTACGAGCAGTACTTC. Translation gives CASSMGRGSGTYEQYF.

This chain joins TRBV12-3 or TRBV12-4 and TRBJ2-3; D gene uncertain. This CDR3 is 13 amino acids long. With 3 bases removed from V and 6 bases from J, the gap between germline ends came to 10 bases. CDR3 coding DNA: TGTGCCAGCAGTTTCACACTGGCGGATACGCAGTATTTT. Translating it yields CASSFTLADTQYF.

This chain links TRBV13 with TRBJ1-3; tentative D call: TRBD1 (6 bases). Germline V gene data show CDR1 as PRHDT and CDR2 as FYEKMQ (reference sequence). CDR3 size: 14 residues. The ends were cut back, 3 bases at V and 10 bases at J, with 16 bases in the middle. The CDR3 DNA sequence: TGTGCCAGCAGCTTTGGGACACTCGGAGGGACCATATATTTT. Its protein product is CASSFGTLGGTIYF.

This clone was detected a few times. The identical CDR3 is also encoded by other nucleotide sequences in the sample. V and J are TRBV11-2 and TRBJ2-7; tentatively, D is TRBD1 (6 bases). CDR1 is SGHAT and CDR2 is FQNNGV in the germline V gene. With 0 bases removed from V and 6 bases from J, the gap between germline ends came to 15 bases. The CDR3 is 15 amino acids. The CDR3: CASSLDVRGRGEQYF. The CDR3 DNA is TGTGCCAGCAGCTTAGACGTCCGGGGCAGGGGCGAGCAGTACTTC.

This clone was detected only a few times. This chain uses TRBV28 with TRBJ1-1; TRBD1 is a possible D gene (5 bases). Germline values: CDR1 MDHEN, CDR2 SYDVKM. This CDR3 comprises 16 residues. V lost 1 base to trimming and J lost 0 bases, with 12 bases between them. The CDR3 sequence is CASSLSQGRMNTEAFF. CDR3 coding DNA: TGTGCCAGCAGTTTATCCCAGGGACGGATGAACACTGAAGCTTTCTTT.

The gene calls are TRBV6-2 or TRBV6-3 and TRBJ2-1; TRBD2 matches at 10 bases. Germline loops: CDR1 MNHEY, CDR2 SVGEGT. V was clipped by 2 bases and J by 4 bases; unmatched bases: 8. The CDR3 extends over 17 amino acids. CDR3 protein: CASSYRTSGTRYNEQFF. The CDR3 DNA is TGTGCCAGCAGTTACCGAACTAGCGGGACGAGGTACAATGAGCAGTTCTTC.

This chain links TRBV6-4 with TRBJ2-1; 11 nucleotides line up with TRBD2. With 0 bases clipped from V and 6 bases from J, the junction kept 4 bases outside the gene matches. Germline CDR1 reads MRHNA; CDR2 reads SNTAGT. The CDR3 runs to 16 residues. This chain's CDR3 is CASSDSGLAGGNEQFF. CDR3 nucleotides: TGTGCCAGCAGTGACTCGGGGCTAGCGGGGGGCAATGAGCAGTTCTTC.

This chain joins TRBV5-4 and TRBJ2-3; D is possibly TRBD1 (5 bases). Germline CDR1 is SGHNT and CDR2 is YYREEE (reference sequence). V gave up 2 bases and J gave up 2 bases, with 9 bases separating them. The CDR3 is 14 residues long. The CDR3, as DNA: TGTGCCAGCAGCTTTCAGGGAAACACAGATACGCAGTATTTT. This encodes CASSFQGNTDTQYF.

The rearrangement uses TRBV5-5 and TRBJ2-2; 8 nucleotides line up with TRBD1. V was clipped by 6 bases and J by 3 bases; unmatched bases: 7. Germline values: CDR1 SGHKS, CDR2 YYEKEE (reference sequence). The CDR3 length is 15 residues. Here the CDR3 DNA reads TGTGCCAGCAACAGACAGGGGTGGGACACCGGGGAGCTGTTTTTT. It is translated as CASNRQGWDTGELFF.

The chain is built from TRBV6-4 and TRBJ2-3, with 7 bases identical to TRBD2. V dropped 3 bases and J dropped 6; count of bases not matched to a gene: 9. Germline V CDR1 and CDR2: MRHNA, SNTAGT. The CDR3 runs 15 residues. CDR3 sequence reads: CASSEGAGSSDTQYF. In DNA form, the CDR3 reads TGTGCCAGCAGTGAGGGAGCGGGGAGTTCGGATACGCAGTATTTT.

The chain carries TRBV30 and TRBJ2-1; D is ambiguous. Trimming cost V 0 bases and J 4 bases, with 4 bases left between them. This CDR3 has 12 residues. Per germline, CDR1 GTSNPN and CDR2 SVGIG (reference sequence). The CDR3 nucleotides read TGTGCCTGGAGTGTGGGTTACAATGAGCAGTTCTTC. It encodes CAWSVGYNEQFF. The full variable domain, in which reference TRBV30 and TRBJ2-1 provide the parts outside the CDR3, is SQTIHQWPATLVQPVGSPLSLECTVEGTSNPNLYWYRQAAGRGLQLLFYSVGIGQISSEVPQNLSASRPQDRQFILSSKKLLLSDSGFYLCAWSVGYNEQFFGPGTRLTVL.

The V gene is TRBV28, the J gene TRBJ1-5; TRBD1 agrees at 7 bases. The CDR3 is 14 amino acids. The V segment lost 7 bases and the J segment 4 bases; nucleotides outside the gene matches: 7. CDR1 and CDR2 from the germline V gene are MDHEN and SYDVKM. This CDR3 reads CASIPGGRNQPQHF. CDR3 coding DNA: TGTGCCAGCATCCCAGGGGGTCGAAATCAGCCCCAGCATTTT.

This sequence joins TRBV27 and TRBJ2-7; tentatively, D is TRBD1 (6 bases). The V and J ends lost 3 bases and 5 bases respectively, with 14 bases between them. The CDR3 loop spans 14 amino acids. The V gene's germline CDR1 is MNHEY and CDR2 SMNVEV (reference sequence). CDR3 region: CASSFDRKRHEQYF. The CDR3, as DNA: TGTGCCAGCAGTTTCGACAGGAAAAGGCACGAGCAGTACTTC.

This chain joins TRBV28 and TRBJ2-7; D is perhaps TRBD1 (6 bases). Germline V gene sequence: CDR1 MDHEN, CDR2 SYDVKM. The CDR3 is 13 residues long. Trimming pared 5 bases from V and 6 bases from J, leaving 14 bases between. The CDR3 DNA is TGTGCCAGCAGTCTCAACAGGGTTTCCGAGCAGTACTTC. Its protein is CASSLNRVSEQYF.

This clone showed up just a few times. The chain links TRBV7-2 to TRBJ1-1; D is unresolved. V was pared by 1 base and J by 0 bases, with 9 bases between. CDR3 length: 15 amino acids. Germline V lookup: CDR1 SGHTA, CDR2 FQGNSA. The CDR3 region has the DNA TGTGCCAGCAGCTTAGTACTCAGGATGAACACTGAAGCTTTCTTT. Translating gives CASSLVLRMNTEAFF.

V usage is TRBV29-1 and J usage is TRBJ1-2; D call uncertain. The germline gives CDR1 SQVTM, CDR2 ANQGSEA. Trimming left V 8 bases short and J 6 bases short, with 7 bases between. The CDR3 is 9 amino acids. CDR3 nucleotides: TGCAGCCTGGACCATGGCTACACCTTC. Translated: CSLDHGYTF.

The V and J genes are TRBV13 and TRBJ2-1; D is undetermined. Germline V gene sequence: CDR1 PRHDT, CDR2 FYEKMQ (reference sequence). CDR3 size: 12 residues. Trimming took off 0 bases at V and 8 bases at J, with 5 bases between the two ends. The CDR3 sequence is CASSLGRDEQFF. The CDR3 DNA follows: TGTGCCAGCAGCTTAGGCCGCGATGAGCAGTTCTTC.

The chain links TRBV7-9 to TRBJ2-1; 8 positions match TRBD2. This CDR3 contains 17 residues. V lost 6 bases to trimming and J lost 0 bases; unmatched junction nucleotides: 10. The germline CDR1 and CDR2 sequences are SEHNR and FQNEAQ (reference sequence). The CDR3 region has the DNA TGTGCCAGCAGTTATAAACCTACTAGCGGCTCCTACAATGAGCAGTTCTTC. Its translation: CASSYKPTSGSYNEQFF.

The chain uses TRBV27 and TRBJ2-1; 11 nucleotides agree with TRBD2. The V and J ends lost 2 bases and 6 bases, in that order; junction bases with no gene match: 6. Germline V gives CDR1 MNHEY, CDR2 SMNVEV (reference sequence). The CDR3 totals 16 residues. The CDR3 DNA reads as TGTGCCAGCAGTTTACTAGGACTAGCGGGTCCCAATGAGCAGTTCTTC. The encoded protein is CASSLLGLAGPNEQFF.

The V gene is TRBV19, the J gene TRBJ1-5, with no clear D. The CDR3 length is 15 residues. V gave up 3 bases and J gave up 3 bases, with 12 bases separating them. Germline CDR1 reads LNHDA; CDR2 reads SQIVND (reference sequence). The CDR3 reads CASSIFGHFNQPQHF. The CDR3 DNA is TGTGCCAGTAGTATTTTTGGGCACTTCAATCAGCCCCAGCATTTT.

This chain uses TRBV5-5 with TRBJ1-1; 7 bases fit TRBD1. Losses at the gene ends were 2 bases for V and 8 bases for J; bases not matched to a gene: 3. The CDR3 is made up of 12 amino acids. CDR1 SGHKS and CDR2 YYEKEE come from the germline V gene (reference sequence). CDR3 nucleotide sequence: TGTGCCAGCAGCTTTACAGGGGAGGAAGCTTTCTTT. This encodes CASSFTGEEAFF.

This rearrangement joins TRBV7-9 to TRBJ1-1, with unresolved D. The CDR3 covers 14 residues. Germline V gene sequence: CDR1 SEHNR, CDR2 FQNEAQ (reference sequence). V was trimmed by 8 bases and J by 4 bases, leaving 17 bases between them. CDR3 sequence reads: CASREEAVSTEAFF. DNA for the CDR3: TGTGCCAGCCGAGAGGAGGCAGTCAGCACTGAAGCTTTCTTT.